This is a list of T cell receptor beta chains from one sample in a study of CD8 T cells in ankylosing spondylitis. TCRdb independently ran MiXCR on the 5' RACE reads; one entry per CDR3 protein. Among about 33,000 distinct CDR3 sequences listed, over 12% were seen once. Sequencing was done on a sample of blood. These TCRs come from a male donor with ankylosing spondylitis or in good health (not recorded which). The CDR3 runs from the conserved cysteine through the conserved F or W. The D gene is left open where the match is weak. Not every row has a clone size; where given, it reads once, few, many or a size class.

TRBD1,TRBJ2-3,TRBV29-1,-,CSVGTGGKNTQYF,TGCAGCGTCGGGACAGGGGGCAAAAATACGCAGTATTTT
TRBD1,TRBJ2-3,TRBV7-9,many,CASSSAGQGRDTQYF,TGTGCCAGCAGCTCTGCCGGACAGGGGAGGGATACGCAGTATTTT
TRBD1,TRBJ2-4,TRBV6-2/TRBV6-3,-,CASSSGGNIQYF,TGTGCCAGCAGTTCAGGGGGAAACATTCAGTACTTC
TRBD2,TRBJ2-5,TRBV29-1,-,CSVLAGEEESQYF,TGCAGCGTCCTAGCGGGAGAGGAAGAGAGCCAGTACTTC
-,TRBJ1-2,TRBV23-1,few,CASSQSSDGYTF,TGCGCCAGCAGTCAATCGAGCGATGGCTACACCTTC
TRBD2,TRBJ2-1,TRBV5-1,few,CASSLVLAGGSYNEQFF,TGCGCCAGCAGCTTGGTACTAGCGGGGGGTTCCTACAATGAGCAGTTCTTC
TRBD1,TRBJ1-4,TRBV20-1,few,CSAGGQGGEKLFF,TGCAGTGCTGGGGGACAGGGGGGTGAAAAACTGTTTTTT
TRBD1,TRBJ2-7,TRBV3-1,medium-sized,CASSQTGGTYEQYF,TGTGCCAGCAGCCAGACAGGGGGCACCTACGAGCAGTACTTC
TRBD2,TRBJ2-7,TRBV12-3/TRBV12-4,few,CASSERTSKNEQYF,TGTGCCAGCAGTGAACGGACTAGCAAAAACGAGCAGTACTTC
-,TRBJ2-2,TRBV7-8,few,CASSSDTTGELFF,TGTGCCAGCAGCAGCGACACCACCGGGGAGCTGTTTTTT
-,TRBJ1-1,TRBV12-3/TRBV12-4,few,CASSLPQGEAFF,TGTGCCAGCAGTTTACCCCAGGGGGAAGCTTTCTTT
TRBD1,TRBJ1-1,TRBV5-1,few,CASSVDRGNGAEAFF,TGCGCCAGCAGCGTAGACAGGGGGAACGGGGCTGAAGCTTTCTTT
-,TRBJ2-2,TRBV12-3/TRBV12-4,few,CASSRGRIVGELFF,TGTGCCAGCAGCCGGGGGAGGATAGTCGGGGAGCTGTTTTTT
-,TRBJ2-5,TRBV12-3/TRBV12-4,-,CASSSSNGPSETQYF,TGTGCCAGCAGTTCCTCCAACGGTCCAAGTGAGACCCAGTACTTC
TRBD2,TRBJ2-1,TRBV7-2,-,CASSSVGGGYNEQFF,TGTGCCAGCAGCTCGGTCGGGGGGGGCTACAATGAGCAGTTCTTC
TRBD2,TRBJ2-7,TRBV29-1,-,CSVAGTIDGEQYF,TGCAGCGTTGCCGGGACTATCGATGGCGAGCAGTACTTC
-,TRBJ2-3,TRBV5-1,once,CASSLAGLDRGWEF,TGCGCCAGCAGCTTGGCCGGACTGGACAGAGGATGGGAATTT
-,TRBJ2-7,TRBV28,few,CASRTAAGFSYEQYF,TGTGCCAGCAGGACGGCTGCCGGGTTCTCCTACGAGCAGTACTTC
-,TRBJ2-3,TRBV12-3/TRBV12-4,-,CASSLRSTDTQYF,TGTGCCAGCAGTTTGAGGAGCACAGATACGCAGTATTTT
TRBD1,TRBJ2-3,TRBV12-3/TRBV12-4,few,CASSRPTGASTDTQYF,TGTGCCAGCAGTCGACCGACAGGGGCTAGCACAGATACGCAGTATTTT
-,TRBJ2-2,TRBV3-1,few,CASSQAWTPTGELFF,TGTGCCAGCAGCCAAGCGTGGACCCCGACCGGGGAGCTGTTTTTT
-,TRBJ2-2,TRBV24-1,-,CATGLGVNTGELFF,TGTGCCACCGGTTTGGGGGTGAACACCGGGGAGCTGTTTTTT
-,TRBJ2-2,TRBV14,few,CASSQGLHTGELFF,TGTGCCAGCAGCCAGGGTCTTCACACCGGGGAGCTGTTTTTT
-,TRBJ1-6,TRBV12-3/TRBV12-4,-,CASSQAGIRSPLHF,TGTGCCAGCAGTCAGGCGGGAATTCGTTCACCCCTCCACTTT
-,TRBJ2-7,TRBV12-2,-,CASRFPTGDREQYF,TGTGCAAGTCGCTTTCCAACAGGGGACCGCGAGCAGTACTTC
-,TRBJ2-5,TRBV29-1,few,CSVGADRRAQETQYF,TGCAGCGTCGGAGCGGACAGGAGGGCCCAAGAGACCCAGTACTTC